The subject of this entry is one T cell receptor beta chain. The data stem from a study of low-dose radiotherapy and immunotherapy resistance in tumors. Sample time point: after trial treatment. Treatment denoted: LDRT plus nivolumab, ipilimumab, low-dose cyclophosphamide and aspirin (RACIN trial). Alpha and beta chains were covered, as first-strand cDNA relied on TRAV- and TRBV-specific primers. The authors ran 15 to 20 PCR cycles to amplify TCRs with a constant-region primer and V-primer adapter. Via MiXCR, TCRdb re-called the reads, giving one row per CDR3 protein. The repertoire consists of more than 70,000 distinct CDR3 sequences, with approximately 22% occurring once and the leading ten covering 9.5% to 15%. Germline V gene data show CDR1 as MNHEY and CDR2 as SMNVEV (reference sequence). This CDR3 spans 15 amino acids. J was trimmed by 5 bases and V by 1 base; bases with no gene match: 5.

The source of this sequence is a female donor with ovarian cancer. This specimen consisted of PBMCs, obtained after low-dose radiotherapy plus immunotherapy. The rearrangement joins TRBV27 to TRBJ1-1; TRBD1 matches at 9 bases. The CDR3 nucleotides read TGTGCCAGCAGTTTATTTGGACAGGGGAGGACTGAAGCTTTCTTT. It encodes CASSLFGQGRTEAFF.